Following are 7 T cell receptor beta chains from one sample sequenced in a study of T cells in narcolepsy. TCRdb keeps only in-frame clones here, not all; method: immunoSEQ multiplex PCR. The sample lists 15,000 to 17,000 clones, over 75% occurring once. Sequencing input: memory (CD45RA-) CD4+ T cells from blood. All receptors derive from a human donor in good health.

The V and J genes are TRBV19 and TRBJ1-1; D gene unclear. V was pared by 3 bases and J by 5 bases, with 13 bases between. The CDR3 has 14 amino acids. Looked up from germline, CDR1 is LNHDA and CDR2 is SQIVND (reference sequence). CDR3 amino acids: CASSIDFRVTEAFF. The CDR3 DNA reads as TGTGCCAGTAGTATTGATTTTCGGGTAACTGAAGCTTTCTTT.

For the CDR3, the DNA is TGTGCCAGCAGTTACAGGGGACTTGCTGGGGCCAACGTCCTGACTTTC. It yields the protein CASSYRGLAGANVLTF. This rearrangement joins TRBV6-5 to TRBJ2-6; the D gene is possibly TRBD2 (6 bases). The CDR3 length is 16 residues. Trimming removed 2 bases at V and 2 bases at J, with 10 bases between. Germline V gene sequence: CDR1 MNHEY, CDR2 SVGAGI.

The V and J genes are TRBV2 and TRBJ2-5; D not resolved. The J call may be faulty, since TRBJ2-7 better matches the DNA end. Per germline, CDR1 SNHLY and CDR2 FYNNEI. The CDR3 runs to 14 residues. CDR3 bases: TGTGCCAGCCACTTTTCGCCAAGCTCCTACGAGCAGTACTTC. Protein: CASHFSPSSYEQYF.

This chain uses TRBV7-2 with TRBJ2-7; 9 positions agree with TRBD2. The ends lost 2 bases at V and 3 bases at J; junction bases unmatched: 5. The CDR3 totals 15 residues. Per germline, CDR1 SGHTA and CDR2 FQGNSA. The CDR3 here is CASSLTETSGYEQYF. In DNA, the CDR3 is TGTGCCAGCAGCTTAACCGAGACTAGCGGCTACGAGCAGTACTTC.

The chain is built from TRBV28 and TRBJ1-3; the D is unclear. Looked up from germline, CDR1 is MDHEN and CDR2 is SYDVKM. V was shortened by 3 bases and J by 4 bases, with 4 bases between the two germline ends. This CDR3 contains 12 residues. The CDR3 sequence is CASSFRGNTIYF. The CDR3, as DNA: TGTGCCAGCAGTTTTAGGGGAAACACCATATATTTT.

The chain links TRBV15 to TRBJ2-2, with D maybe TRBD2 (6 bases). The CDR3 runs to 17 residues. Trimming took off 0 bases at V and 3 bases at J, with 14 bases between the two ends. Germline loops: CDR1 LNHNV, CDR2 YYDKDF (reference sequence). CDR3 loop: CATSRDEFGGDTGELFF. CDR3 DNA: TGTGCCACCAGCAGAGATGAATTCGGGGGTGACACCGGGGAGCTGTTTTTT.

This rearrangement joins TRBV4-3 to TRBJ1-6; D uncertain. Trimming stripped 0 bases from V and 10 bases from J, with 10 bases between. The length of the CDR3 is 14 residues. CDR1 LGHNA and CDR2 YSLEER come from the germline V gene. The CDR3 protein is CASSQETGNSPLHF. In nucleotides, the CDR3 is TGCGCCAGCAGCCAAGAGACGGGGAACTCACCCCTCCACTTT.